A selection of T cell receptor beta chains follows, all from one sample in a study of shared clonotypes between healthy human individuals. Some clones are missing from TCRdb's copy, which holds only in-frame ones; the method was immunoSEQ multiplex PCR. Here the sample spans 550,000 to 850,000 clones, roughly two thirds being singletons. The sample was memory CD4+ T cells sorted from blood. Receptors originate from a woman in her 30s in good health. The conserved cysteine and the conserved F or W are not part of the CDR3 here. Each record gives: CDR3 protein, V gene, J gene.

ASSYKDSQTEAF	TRBV6-5	TRBJ1-1
ASSPSQMAGELF	TRBV11-3	TRBJ2-2
ASSLLSGTDTQY	TRBV5-6	TRBJ2-3
ASSFDGNTIY	TRBV5-4	TRBJ1-3
ASSLSVTSGSYNEQF	TRBV5-8	TRBJ2-1
ASLAPDTQY	TRBV7-2	TRBJ2-3
ASSSRGSSYNEQF	TRBV7-9	TRBJ2-1
ASKSGPGANVLT	TRBV27	TRBJ2-6
ASSDATANSGANVLT	TRBV2	TRBJ2-6
ASSSLAGSNTGELF	TRBV5-1	TRBJ2-2
ASSILQGNYGYT	TRBV19	TRBJ1-2
SGRDRGPAF	TRBV29-1	TRBJ1-1
ASSAAEGAWTEAF	TRBV18	TRBJ1-1
ASGSKRDEQF	TRBV19	TRBJ2-1
ASSWNRLHEQY	TRBV5-6	-
ASSVGLPGNTIY	TRBV9	TRBJ1-3
ASSLRTGRYGYT	TRBV28	TRBJ1-2
ASRPPTGSSYNEQF	TRBV28	TRBJ2-1
ASSLRWTAPTGELF	TRBV27	TRBJ2-2
ASRRTANTEAF	TRBV2	TRBJ1-1
ASSPQGETQY	TRBV7-7	TRBJ2-5
ASSYVRGNTEAF	TRBV2	TRBJ1-1
ASSLQFPETQY	TRBV7-6	TRBJ2-5
ASSPGHLYEQY	TRBV18	TRBJ2-7
ASSPDYLQKLF	TRBV18	TRBJ1-4
ASSFRGGPNYGYT	TRBV27	TRBJ1-2
ASSSALRKPTYEQY	TRBV11-2	TRBJ2-7